This passage covers 20 T cell receptor beta chains from one sample sequenced in a study of read filtering for tumor transcriptome and immune sequencing. From about 400 ng of RNA, a library with molecular barcoded alpha/delta and beta/gamma adaptors was made. TCRdb passed the reads through MiXCR, listing each CDR3 protein once. The data show 30,000 to 40,000 distinct CDR3 sequences, with approximately 14% seen just once and roughly 18% held by the top ten. The sample was a population of CD138-negative cells sorted from bone marrow. These receptors all stem from a donor at least 40 years old with multiple myeloma.

This clonotype was counted many times. The chain links TRBV2 to TRBJ2-2; the D is unclear. Trimming left V 6 bases short and J 3 bases short, with 11 bases between. CDR3 length: 14 amino acids. Germline V gives CDR1 SNHLY, CDR2 FYNNEI. The CDR3: CASRGWADTGELFF. The CDR3 DNA reads TGTGCCAGCAGGGGTTGGGCGGACACCGGGGAGCTGTTTTTT.

The chain is built from TRBV29-1 and TRBJ2-7; 7 nucleotides align to TRBD2. CDR3 size: 12 residues. V trimming: 4 bases; J trimming: 6 bases; junction bases outside the gene matches: 6. The germline CDR1 and CDR2 sequences are SQVTM and ANQGSEA. This CDR3 is CSVGPREGEQYF. The CDR3 coding sequence is TGCAGCGTTGGCCCCAGGGAGGGCGAGCAGTACTTC.

Many counts were recorded for this clonotype. This chain joins TRBV11-2 and TRBJ1-3; no definite D call. CDR1 and CDR2 (germline): SGHAT, FQNNGV. V was shortened by 7 bases and J by 4 bases, with 14 bases between the two germline ends. The CDR3 is made up of 14 amino acids. This CDR3 is CASTSVRSGNTIYF. CDR3 DNA: TGTGCCAGCACCTCAGTACGCTCCGGAAACACCATATATTTT.

This clonotype occurred many times. V usage is TRBV11-1 and J usage is TRBJ1-5; D may be TRBD1 (6 bases). V was trimmed by 2 bases and J by 0 bases, leaving 32 bases between them. CDR1 is SGHAT, CDR2 FQDESV, per germline (reference sequence). The length of the CDR3 is 23 residues. CDR3 loop: CASSLCAFMLAGVPSYSNQPQHF. The CDR3 DNA reads TGTGCCAGCAGCTTATGCGCCTTCATGCTGGCAGGGGTTCCCTCCTATAGCAATCAGCCCCAGCATTTT.

The V and J genes are TRBV11-2 and TRBJ2-1; TRBD2 agrees at 7 bases. CDR3 length equals 14 residues. Germline V gives CDR1 SGHAT, CDR2 FQNNGV. The V gene end was trimmed by 9 bases and the J gene end by 10 bases; junction bases not matched to a gene: 15. The CDR3 nucleotides are TGTGCCAGACCAACTAGTGGGGGGGGAGTCGAGCAGTTCTTC. Protein sequence: CARPTSGGGVEQFF.

The chain couples TRBV5-1 to TRBJ1-2, with D possibly being TRBD1 (5 bases). This CDR3 region has 19 residues. Trimming removed 2 bases at V and 0 bases at J, with 23 bases between. Germline CDR1 is SGHRS and CDR2 is YFSETQ. This CDR3 reads CASSFRPVDTKPSNYGYTF. Here the CDR3 DNA reads TGCGCCAGCAGCTTCCGCCCGGTGGACACCAAGCCTTCTAACTATGGCTACACCTTC.

This clonotype was seen many times. V usage is TRBV6-1 and J usage is TRBJ2-1; D is perhaps TRBD1 or TRBD2 (5 bases each). Deletions cut 4 bases from V and 5 bases from J, with 15 bases between. The V gene's germline CDR1 is MNHNS and CDR2 SASEGT. The CDR3 length is 15 residues. The CDR3 is CASSGGGPLDNEQFF. The CDR3 coding sequence is TGTGCCAGCAGTGGTGGGGGACCCCTCGACAATGAGCAGTTCTTC.

This clonotype has a count of ten or more. V gene TRBV5-1 combines with J gene TRBJ1-4, with a weak D call TRBD1 (5 bases). The V gene lost 7 bases and the J gene lost 5 bases, with 18 bases spanning the gap. In germline, CDR1 is SGHRS, CDR2 YFSETQ. The CDR3 is 15 amino acids. This CDR3 reads CASQLEGSFNEKLFF. In DNA, the CDR3 is TGCGCCAGCCAGCTGGAGGGGAGCTTCAATGAAAAACTGTTTTTT.

This clonotype was seen many times. This chain joins TRBV10-3 and TRBJ2-1; no firm D call. V lost 6 bases, J lost 2 bases, and 8 bases lay in between. The CDR3 has 13 amino acids. CDR1 and CDR2 from the germline V gene are ENHRY and SYGVKD. CDR3 sequence: CAIRSSAYNEQFF. The CDR3 DNA follows: TGTGCCATCAGGTCGAGCGCCTACAATGAGCAGTTCTTC.

This clonotype was counted between two and nine times. This sequence may be a read error, since a much larger clone differs from it by one base. The chain has TRBV28 and TRBJ2-2, with TRBD2 matching over 9 bases. Germline V gives CDR1 MDHEN, CDR2 SYDVKM. The length of the CDR3 is 16 residues. DNA for the CDR3: TGTGCCAGCAGTCTAGGGACTAGCTATGCCACCGGGGAGCTGTCTTTT. It specifies CASSLGTSYATGELSF.

This clonotype was recorded many times. The chain carries TRBV6-2 or TRBV6-3 and TRBJ1-5; 7 bases agree with TRBD1. After removal of 7 bases from V and 1 base from J, the junction contained 13 bases not matched to a gene. The CDR3 has 17 residues. CDR1 is MNHEY, CDR2 SVGEGT, per germline. CDR3 amino acids: CASTSESGRGSNQPQHF. CDR3 sequence (DNA): TGTGCCAGCACCTCAGAGTCGGGCAGGGGGAGCAATCAGCCCCAGCATTTT.

The table lists this clonotype with a few counts. This rearrangement joins TRBV2 to TRBJ1-6, with D tentatively TRBD1 (5 bases). Trimming shortened V by 8 bases and J by 8 bases, and 16 bases separated the two germline ends. Germline V gene data show CDR1 as SNHLY and CDR2 as FYNNEI. The CDR3 is made up of 14 amino acids. Here the CDR3 reads CASGGANSDSPLHF. The DNA of the CDR3 is TGTGCCAGCGGAGGGGCGAACTCGGATTCACCCCTCCACTTT.

This clonotype was seen many times. V gene TRBV20-1 combines with J gene TRBJ2-7; no definite D call. Germline V gene sequence: CDR1 DFQATT, CDR2 SNEGSKA (reference sequence). CDR3 length: 13 residues. Trimming took off 0 bases at V and 4 bases at J, with 10 bases between the two ends. CDR3 region: CSARDPGWYEQYF. The CDR3 bases are TGCAGTGCTAGAGACCCCGGGTGGTACGAGCAGTACTTC.

In its sample, this clonotype was seen many times. CDR3 loop: CASSSTDTQYF. DNA of the CDR3: TGTGCCAGCAGCTCAACAGATACGCAGTATTTT. V is TRBV7-2 and J is TRBJ2-3; D gene unclear. The CDR3 contains 11 residues. The V gene's germline CDR1 is SGHTA and CDR2 FQGNSA. V dropped 4 bases and J dropped 3 bases, with 2 bases sitting between them.

This clonotype was found many times. This rearrangement joins TRBV10-2 to TRBJ2-5, with TRBD1 identical over 8 bases. Looked up from germline, CDR1 is WSHSY and CDR2 is SAAADI. The V and J ends lost 5 bases and 5 bases, in that order; junction bases with no gene match: 7. The CDR3 sequence is 14 residues long. In nucleotides, the CDR3 is TGCGCCAGCAGTCTAGGACAGGGTGTGGAGACCCAGTACTTC. Amino acids: CASSLGQGVETQYF.

The sample holds many counts of this clonotype. The chain recombines TRBV29-1 with TRBJ1-1; D call uncertain. The CDR3 extends over 12 amino acids. Trimming took 8 bases from V and 2 from J, leaving 12 bases between them. Per germline, CDR1 SQVTM and CDR2 ANQGSEA. The CDR3 DNA sequence: TGCAGCATCTGGACGGCCAACACTGAAGCTTTCTTT. Residues: CSIWTANTEAFF.

This clonotype was picked up a small number of times. A read error is possible here, since a much larger clone lies one base away. This is likely a read error, given that the CDR3 carries no conserved phenylalanine or tryptophan at its end. J is TRBJ2-5 and V is TRBV20-1; D remains unclear. There are 13 residues in the CDR3. The germline V gene encodes CDR1 DFQATT and CDR2 SNEGSKA (reference sequence). The V end lost 5 bases, the J end lost 3 bases, and 13 bases lay between the germline ends. The CDR3 reads CSAQRSEKETQYI. The CDR3, as DNA: TGCAGTGCTCAGAGGTCGGAAAAAGAGACCCAGTACATC.

This clonotype was counted between two and nine times. This may come from a read error, since a much larger clone is one base off. The chain carries TRBV13 and TRBJ2-5, with TRBD2 as a possible D gene (6 bases). This CDR3 spans 14 amino acids. CDR1 is PRHDT and CDR2 is FYEKMQ in the germline V gene (reference sequence). In DNA, the CDR3 is TGTGACAGCAGCTTAGCGGCCTACCAAGAGACCCAGTACTTC. Its protein product is CDSSLAAYQETQYF.

On this clonotype itself: This is likely an artifact of a read error, given a far larger clone one base away. The rearrangement uses TRBV7-2 and TRBJ2-1; unclear D gene. CDR1 SGHTA and CDR2 FQGNSA come from the germline V gene. The CDR3 spans 13 residues. The CDR3 DNA reads as TGTGCCAGCAGCTTAGGGGTTTACAATGGGCAGTTCTTC. The encoded protein is CASSLGVYNGQFF. Complete variable domain (other parts from reference TRBV7-2 and TRBJ2-1): GAGVSQSPSNKVTEKGKDVELRCDPISGHTALYWYRQSLGQGLEFLIYFQGNSAPDKSGLPSDRFSAERTGGSVSTLTIQRTQQEDSAVYLCASSLGVYNGQFFGPGTRLTVL.

This clonotype has a handful of counts. A clone one base away is much larger, so this may be a read error. V gene TRBV2 combines with J gene TRBJ2-5, with D perhaps TRBD1 (6 bases). Trimming removed 8 bases at V and 7 bases at J, with 17 bases between. Per the germline V gene, CDR1 is SNHLY and CDR2 is FYNNEI. This CDR3 comprises 13 residues. The CDR3 sequence is CASGDDRRGTQYF. CDR3 sequence (DNA): TGTGCCAGCGGCGATGACAGGCGCGGGACCCAGTACTTC.